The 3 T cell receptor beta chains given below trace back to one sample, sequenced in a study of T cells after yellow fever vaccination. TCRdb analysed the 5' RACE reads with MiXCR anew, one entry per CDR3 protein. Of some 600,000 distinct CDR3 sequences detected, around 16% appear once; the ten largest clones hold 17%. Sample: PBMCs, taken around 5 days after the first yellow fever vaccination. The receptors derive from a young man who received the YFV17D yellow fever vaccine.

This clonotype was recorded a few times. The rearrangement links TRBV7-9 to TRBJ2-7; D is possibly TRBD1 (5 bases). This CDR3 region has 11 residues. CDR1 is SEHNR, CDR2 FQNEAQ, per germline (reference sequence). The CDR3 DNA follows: TGTGCCAGCAGCTTACCACACCAGTACAGGGTC. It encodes CASSLPHQYRV.

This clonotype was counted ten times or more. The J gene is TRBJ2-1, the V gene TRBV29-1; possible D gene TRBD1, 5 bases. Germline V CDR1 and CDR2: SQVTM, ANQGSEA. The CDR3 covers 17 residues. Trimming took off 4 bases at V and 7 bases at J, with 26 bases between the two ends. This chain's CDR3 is CSVVQPEGANDMNEQFF. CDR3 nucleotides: TGCAGCGTTGTGCAACCCGAAGGGGCAAACGATATGAATGAGCAGTTCTTC.

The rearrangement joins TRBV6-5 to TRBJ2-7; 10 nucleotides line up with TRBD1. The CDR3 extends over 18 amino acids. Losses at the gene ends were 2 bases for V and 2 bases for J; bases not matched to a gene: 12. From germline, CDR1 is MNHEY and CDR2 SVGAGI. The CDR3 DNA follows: TGTGCCAGCAGTTACCGATCCGTCCGGGACAGGGGAACCTACGAGCAGTACTTC. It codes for CASSYRSVRDRGTYEQYF.